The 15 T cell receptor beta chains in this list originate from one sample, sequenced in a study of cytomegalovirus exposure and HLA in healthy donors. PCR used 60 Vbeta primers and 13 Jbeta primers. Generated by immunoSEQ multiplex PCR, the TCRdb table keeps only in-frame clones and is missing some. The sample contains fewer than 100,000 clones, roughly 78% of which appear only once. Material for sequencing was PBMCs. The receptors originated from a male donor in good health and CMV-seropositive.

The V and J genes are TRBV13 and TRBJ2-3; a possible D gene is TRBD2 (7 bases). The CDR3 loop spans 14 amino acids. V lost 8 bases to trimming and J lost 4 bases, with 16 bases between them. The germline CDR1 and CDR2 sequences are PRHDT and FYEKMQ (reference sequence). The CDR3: CASRTGGGPDTQYF. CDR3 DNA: TGTGCCAGCCGGACTGGGGGGGGCCCAGATACGCAGTATTTT.

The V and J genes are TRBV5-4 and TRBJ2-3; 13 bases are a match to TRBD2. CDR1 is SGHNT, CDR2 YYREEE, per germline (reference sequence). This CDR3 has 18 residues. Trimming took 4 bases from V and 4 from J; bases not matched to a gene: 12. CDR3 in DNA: TGTGCCAGCAGCCAACGCCGGACTAGCGGGAGAGCTGCAGATACGCAGTATTTT. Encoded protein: CASSQRRTSGRAADTQYF.

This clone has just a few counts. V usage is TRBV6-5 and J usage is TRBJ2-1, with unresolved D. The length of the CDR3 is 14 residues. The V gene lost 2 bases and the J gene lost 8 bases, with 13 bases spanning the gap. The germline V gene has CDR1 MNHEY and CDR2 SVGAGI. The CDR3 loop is CASSYKFTRDEQFF. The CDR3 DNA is TGTGCCAGCAGTTACAAATTCACCCGGGATGAGCAGTTCTTC.

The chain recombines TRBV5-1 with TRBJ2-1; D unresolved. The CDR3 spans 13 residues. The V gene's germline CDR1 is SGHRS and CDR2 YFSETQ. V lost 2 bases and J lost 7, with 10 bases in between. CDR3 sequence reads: CASSFQVINEQFF. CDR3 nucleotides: TGCGCCAGCAGCTTCCAGGTCATTAATGAGCAGTTCTTC.

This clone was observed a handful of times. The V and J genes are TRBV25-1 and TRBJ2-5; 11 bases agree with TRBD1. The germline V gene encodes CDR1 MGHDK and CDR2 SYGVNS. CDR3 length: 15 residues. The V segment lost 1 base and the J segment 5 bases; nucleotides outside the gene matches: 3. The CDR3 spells CASSESGTGGETQYF. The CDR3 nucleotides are TGTGCCAGCAGTGAATCCGGGACAGGGGGGGAGACCCAGTACTTC.

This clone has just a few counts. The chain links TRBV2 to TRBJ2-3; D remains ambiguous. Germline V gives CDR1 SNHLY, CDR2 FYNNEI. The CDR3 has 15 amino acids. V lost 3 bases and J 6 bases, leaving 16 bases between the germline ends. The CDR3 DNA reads TGTGCCAGCAGTGATTTTCCCGTCGACACTGATACGCAGTATTTT. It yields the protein CASSDFPVDTDTQYF.

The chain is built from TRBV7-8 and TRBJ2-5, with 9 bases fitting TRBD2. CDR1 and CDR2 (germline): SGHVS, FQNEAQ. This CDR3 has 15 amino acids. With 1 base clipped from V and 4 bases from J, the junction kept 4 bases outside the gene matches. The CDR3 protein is CASSLVGAGGETQYF. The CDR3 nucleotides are TGTGCCAGCAGCTTAGTCGGAGCGGGAGGAGAGACCCAGTACTTC.

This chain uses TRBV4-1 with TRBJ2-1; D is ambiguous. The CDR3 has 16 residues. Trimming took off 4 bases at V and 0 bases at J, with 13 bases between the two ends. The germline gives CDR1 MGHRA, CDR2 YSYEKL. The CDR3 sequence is CASSPPLASSYNEQFF. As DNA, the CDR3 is TGCGCCAGCAGCCCGCCCCTGGCCAGCTCCTACAATGAGCAGTTCTTC.

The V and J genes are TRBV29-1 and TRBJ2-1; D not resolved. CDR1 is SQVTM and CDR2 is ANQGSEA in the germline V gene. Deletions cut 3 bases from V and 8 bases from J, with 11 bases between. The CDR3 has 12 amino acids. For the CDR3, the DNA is TGCAGCGTTGACCACGCAGTCCATGAGCAGTTCTTC. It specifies CSVDHAVHEQFF.

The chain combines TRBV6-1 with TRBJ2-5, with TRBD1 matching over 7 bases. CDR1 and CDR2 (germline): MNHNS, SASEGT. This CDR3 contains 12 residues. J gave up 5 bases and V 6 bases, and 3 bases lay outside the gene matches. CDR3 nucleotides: TGTGCCAGCAGCAAACAGGGGGAGACCCAGTACTTC. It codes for CASSKQGETQYF.

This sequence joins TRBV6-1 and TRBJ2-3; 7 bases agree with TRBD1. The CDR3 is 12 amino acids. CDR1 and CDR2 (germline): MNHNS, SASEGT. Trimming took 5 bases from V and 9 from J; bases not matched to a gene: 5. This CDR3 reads CASSQVGGTQYF. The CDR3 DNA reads TGTGCCAGCAGTCAGGTAGGGGGCACGCAGTATTTT.

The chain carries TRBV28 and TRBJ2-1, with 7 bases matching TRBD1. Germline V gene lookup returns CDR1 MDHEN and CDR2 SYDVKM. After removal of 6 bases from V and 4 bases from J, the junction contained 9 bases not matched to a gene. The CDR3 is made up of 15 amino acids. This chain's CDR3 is CASRPRDRIYNEQFF. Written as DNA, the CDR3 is TGTGCCAGCAGACCCCGGGACAGAATTTACAATGAGCAGTTCTTC.

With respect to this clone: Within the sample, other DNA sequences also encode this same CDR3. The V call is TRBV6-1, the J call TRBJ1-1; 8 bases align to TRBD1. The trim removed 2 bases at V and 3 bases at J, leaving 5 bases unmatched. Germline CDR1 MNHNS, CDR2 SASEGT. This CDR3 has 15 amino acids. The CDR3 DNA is TGTGCCAGCAGTGAACACAGGGGGTGGGACACTGAAGCTTTCTTT. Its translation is CASSEHRGWDTEAFF.

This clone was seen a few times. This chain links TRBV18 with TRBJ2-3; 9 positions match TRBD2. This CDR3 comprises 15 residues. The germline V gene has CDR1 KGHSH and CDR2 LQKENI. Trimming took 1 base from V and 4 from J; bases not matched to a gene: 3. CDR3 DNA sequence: TGTGCCAGCTCACCACAGCGGGAGGCCTCAGATACGCAGTATTTT. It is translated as CASSPQREASDTQYF.

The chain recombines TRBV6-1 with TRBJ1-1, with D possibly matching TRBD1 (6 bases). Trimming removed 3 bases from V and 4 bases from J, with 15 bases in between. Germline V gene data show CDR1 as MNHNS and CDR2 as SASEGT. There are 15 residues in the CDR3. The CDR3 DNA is TGTGCCAGCAGTGAGGGGGGGGCTACGGGCACTGAAGCTTTCTTT. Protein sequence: CASSEGGATGTEAFF.